This TCR beta chain was observed in a study of response to subunit inactivated influenza vaccine. Whole-study findings and limits: T cells newly recruited by each seasonal influenza vaccination are few, the authors suggested.

TCRdb used MiXCR to reprocess the RT-PCR reads, holding one entry per CDR3 protein. The profile covers about 520,000 distinct CDR3 sequences, with 25% appearing a single time and less than 2.5% taken by the ten largest. This clonotype was detected only a few times. Its antigen is currently unknown. With 2 bases clipped from V and 14 bases from J, the junction kept 8 bases outside the gene matches. Germline CDR1 is MNHEY and CDR2 is SVGEGT. This CDR3 has 13 amino acids. The specimen comprised CD4+ T cells sorted from PBMCs, sampled around 5 days after vaccination. This clonotype was obtained from a man aged 45 to 65 who received an inactivated influenza vaccine. The chain has TRBV6-2 or TRBV6-3 and TRBJ2-3; 9 nucleotides align to TRBD1. The CDR3 DNA follows: TGTGCCAGCAGTTACCAAGGGACAGGGAATCGGTATTTT. As protein: CASSYQGTGNRYF.